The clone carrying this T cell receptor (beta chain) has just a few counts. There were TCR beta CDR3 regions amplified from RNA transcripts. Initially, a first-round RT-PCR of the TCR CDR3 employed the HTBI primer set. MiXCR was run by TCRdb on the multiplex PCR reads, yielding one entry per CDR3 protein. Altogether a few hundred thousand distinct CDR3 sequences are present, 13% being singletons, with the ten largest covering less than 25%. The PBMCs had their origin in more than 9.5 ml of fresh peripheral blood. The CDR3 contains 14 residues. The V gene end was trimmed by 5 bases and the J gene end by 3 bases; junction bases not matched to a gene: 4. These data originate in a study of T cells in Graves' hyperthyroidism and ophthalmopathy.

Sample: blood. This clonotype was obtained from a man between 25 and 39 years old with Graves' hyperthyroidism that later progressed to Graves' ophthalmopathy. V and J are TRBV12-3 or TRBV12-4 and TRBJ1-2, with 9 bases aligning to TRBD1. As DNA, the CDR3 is TGTGCCAGCAGTCGGACAGGGGAGGACTATGGCTACACCTTC. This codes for CASSRTGEDYGYTF.